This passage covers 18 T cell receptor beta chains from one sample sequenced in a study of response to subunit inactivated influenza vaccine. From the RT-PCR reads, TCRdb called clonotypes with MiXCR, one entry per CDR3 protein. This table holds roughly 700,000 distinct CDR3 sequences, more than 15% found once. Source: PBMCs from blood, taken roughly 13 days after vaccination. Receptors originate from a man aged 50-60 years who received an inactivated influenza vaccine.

Written as DNA, the CDR3 is TGCAGTGCTATGGAGCGTTTCGAGCAGTACTTC. It translates to CSAMERFEQYF. The chain employs TRBV20-1 and TRBJ2-7, with no clear D. The CDR3 length is 11 residues. V shed 4 bases and J shed 6 bases, with 10 bases lying between them. Germline values: CDR1 DFQATT, CDR2 SNEGSKA (reference sequence).

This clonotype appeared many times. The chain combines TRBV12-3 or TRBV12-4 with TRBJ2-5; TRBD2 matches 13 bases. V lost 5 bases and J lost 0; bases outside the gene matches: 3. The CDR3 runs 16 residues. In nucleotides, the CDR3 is TGTGCCAGCAGTCCCGGGACTAGCGGGAACCAAGAGACCCAGTACTTC. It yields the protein CASSPGTSGNQETQYF.

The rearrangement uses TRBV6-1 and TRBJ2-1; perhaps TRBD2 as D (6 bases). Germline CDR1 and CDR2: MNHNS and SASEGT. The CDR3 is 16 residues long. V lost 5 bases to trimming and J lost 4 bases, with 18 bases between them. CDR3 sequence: CASSPQTAGQYNEQFF. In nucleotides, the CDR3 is TGTGCCAGCAGTCCACAGACAGCGGGCCAATACAATGAGCAGTTCTTC.

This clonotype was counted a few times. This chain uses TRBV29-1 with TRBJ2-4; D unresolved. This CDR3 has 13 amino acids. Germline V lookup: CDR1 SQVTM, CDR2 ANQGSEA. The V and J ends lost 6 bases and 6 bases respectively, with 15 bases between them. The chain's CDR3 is CSVATRASNIQYF. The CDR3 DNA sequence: TGCAGCGTAGCTACCCGGGCTTCAAACATTCAGTACTTC.

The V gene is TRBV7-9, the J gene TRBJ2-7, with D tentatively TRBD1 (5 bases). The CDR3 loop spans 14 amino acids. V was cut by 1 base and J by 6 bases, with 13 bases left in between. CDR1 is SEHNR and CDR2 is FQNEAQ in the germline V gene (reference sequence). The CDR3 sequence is CASSLDGAWREQYF. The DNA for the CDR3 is TGTGCCAGCAGCTTAGATGGGGCATGGCGCGAGCAGTACTTC.

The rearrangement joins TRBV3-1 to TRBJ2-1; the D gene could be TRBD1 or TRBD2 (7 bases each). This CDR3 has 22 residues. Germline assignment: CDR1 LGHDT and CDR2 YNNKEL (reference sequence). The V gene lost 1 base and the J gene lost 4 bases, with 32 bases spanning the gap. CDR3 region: CASSQGYRGLIAPTLRYNEQFF. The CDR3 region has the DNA TGTGCCAGCAGCCAAGGTTACAGGGGACTAATAGCGCCCACCCTCCGGTACAATGAGCAGTTCTTC.

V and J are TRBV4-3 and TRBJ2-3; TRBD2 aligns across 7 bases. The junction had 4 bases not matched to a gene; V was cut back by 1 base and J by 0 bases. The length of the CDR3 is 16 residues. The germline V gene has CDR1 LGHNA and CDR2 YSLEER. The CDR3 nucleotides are TGCGCCAGCAGCCAAGCTAGCGGTGCTAGCACAGATACGCAGTATTTT. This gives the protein CASSQASGASTDTQYF.

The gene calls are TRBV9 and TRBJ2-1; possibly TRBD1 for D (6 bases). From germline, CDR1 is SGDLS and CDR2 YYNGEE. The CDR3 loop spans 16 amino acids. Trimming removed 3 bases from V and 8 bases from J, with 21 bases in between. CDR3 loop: CASSEGEGGTRDEQFF. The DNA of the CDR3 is TGTGCCAGCAGCGAGGGAGAAGGTGGGACACGCGATGAGCAGTTCTTC.

The CDR3 nucleotides read TGTGCCAGCTCACCACGGGACCGAAGATACAATGAGCAGTTCTTC. Translating gives CASSPRDRRYNEQFF. The rearrangement uses TRBV18 and TRBJ2-1; D tentatively reads TRBD1 or TRBD2 (5 bases each). The V and J ends lost 1 base and 4 bases respectively, with 11 bases between them. The CDR3 totals 15 residues. Looked up from germline, CDR1 is KGHSH and CDR2 is LQKENI.

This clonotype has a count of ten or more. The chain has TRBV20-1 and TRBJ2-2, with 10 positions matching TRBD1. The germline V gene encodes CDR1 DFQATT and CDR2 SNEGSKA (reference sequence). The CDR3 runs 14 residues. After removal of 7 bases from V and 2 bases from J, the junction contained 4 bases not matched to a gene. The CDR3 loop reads CSVRTGGNTGELFF. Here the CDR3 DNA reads TGCAGTGTTCGGACAGGGGGAAACACCGGGGAGCTGTTTTTT.

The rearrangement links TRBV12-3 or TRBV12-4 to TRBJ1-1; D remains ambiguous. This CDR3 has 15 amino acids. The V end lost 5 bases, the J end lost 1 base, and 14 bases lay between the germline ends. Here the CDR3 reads CASSLLEPGNTEAFF. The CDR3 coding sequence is TGTGCCAGCAGTCTCTTAGAACCGGGGAACACTGAAGCTTTCTTT.

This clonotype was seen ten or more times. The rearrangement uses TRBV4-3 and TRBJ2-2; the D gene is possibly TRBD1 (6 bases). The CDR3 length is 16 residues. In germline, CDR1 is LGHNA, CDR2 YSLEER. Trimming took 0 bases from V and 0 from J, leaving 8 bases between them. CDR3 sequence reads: CASSQETGSNTGELFF. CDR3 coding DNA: TGCGCCAGCAGCCAAGAGACAGGTTCGAACACCGGGGAGCTGTTTTTT.

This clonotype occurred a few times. CDR3 in amino acids: CSVVVLSGRANEQFF. In DNA, the CDR3 is TGCAGCGTTGTAGTTTTAAGCGGGAGGGCCAATGAGCAGTTCTTC. The rearrangement links TRBV29-1 to TRBJ2-1; 10 nucleotides align to TRBD2. J gave up 6 bases and V 4 bases, and 9 bases lay outside the gene matches. This CDR3 comprises 15 residues. Germline-derived CDR1 and CDR2 are SQVTM and ANQGSEA.

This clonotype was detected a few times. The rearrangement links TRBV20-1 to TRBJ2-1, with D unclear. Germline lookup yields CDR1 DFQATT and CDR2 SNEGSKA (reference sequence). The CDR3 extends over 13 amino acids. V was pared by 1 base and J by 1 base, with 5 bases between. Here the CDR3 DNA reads TGCAGTGCTAGAGTGGGGTCCTACAATGAGCAGTTCTTC. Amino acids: CSARVGSYNEQFF.

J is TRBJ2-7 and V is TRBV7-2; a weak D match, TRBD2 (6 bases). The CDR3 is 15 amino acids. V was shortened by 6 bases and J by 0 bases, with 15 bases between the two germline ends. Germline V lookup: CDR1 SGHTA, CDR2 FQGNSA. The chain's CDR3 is CASRWDFPSSYEQYF. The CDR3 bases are TGTGCCAGCAGGTGGGACTTCCCGAGCTCCTACGAGCAGTACTTC.

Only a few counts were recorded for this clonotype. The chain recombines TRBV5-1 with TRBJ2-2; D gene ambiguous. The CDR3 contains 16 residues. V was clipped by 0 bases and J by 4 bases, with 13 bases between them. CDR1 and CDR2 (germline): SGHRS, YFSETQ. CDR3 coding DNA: TGCGCCAGCAGCTTGGATGTTGGGTATGGCACCGGGGAGCTGTTTTTT. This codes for CASSLDVGYGTGELFF.

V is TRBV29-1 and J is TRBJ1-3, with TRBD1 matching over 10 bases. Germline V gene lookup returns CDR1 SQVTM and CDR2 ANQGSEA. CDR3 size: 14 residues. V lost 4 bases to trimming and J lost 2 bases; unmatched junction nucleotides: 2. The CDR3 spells CSVGDRGPGNTIYF. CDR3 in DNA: TGCAGCGTTGGAGACAGGGGGCCTGGAAACACCATATATTTT.

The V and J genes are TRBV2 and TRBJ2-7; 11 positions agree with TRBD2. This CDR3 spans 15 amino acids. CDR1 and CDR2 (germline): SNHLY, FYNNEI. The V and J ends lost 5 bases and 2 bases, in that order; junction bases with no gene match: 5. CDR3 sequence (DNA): TGTGCCAGCAGTACGGGACTAGCGGAGACCTACGAGCAGTACTTC. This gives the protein CASSTGLAETYEQYF.